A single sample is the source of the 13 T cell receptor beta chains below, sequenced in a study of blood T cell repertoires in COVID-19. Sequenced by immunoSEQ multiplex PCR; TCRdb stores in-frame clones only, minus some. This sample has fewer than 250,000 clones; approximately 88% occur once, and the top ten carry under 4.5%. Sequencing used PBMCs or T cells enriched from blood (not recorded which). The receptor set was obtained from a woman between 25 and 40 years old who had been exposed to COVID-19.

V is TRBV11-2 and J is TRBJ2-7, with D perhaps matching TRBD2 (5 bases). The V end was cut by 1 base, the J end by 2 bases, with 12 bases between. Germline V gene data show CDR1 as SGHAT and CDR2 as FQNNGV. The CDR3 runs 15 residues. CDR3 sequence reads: CASSLGASTAYEQYF. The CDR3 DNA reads TGTGCCAGCAGCTTAGGGGCTAGCACCGCCTACGAGCAGTACTTC.

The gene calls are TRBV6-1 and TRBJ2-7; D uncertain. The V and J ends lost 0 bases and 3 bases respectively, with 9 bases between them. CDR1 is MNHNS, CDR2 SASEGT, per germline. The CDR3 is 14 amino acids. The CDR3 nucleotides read TGTGCCAGCAGTGAAGCGCAAGGAGACTACGAGCAGTACTTC. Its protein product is CASSEAQGDYEQYF.

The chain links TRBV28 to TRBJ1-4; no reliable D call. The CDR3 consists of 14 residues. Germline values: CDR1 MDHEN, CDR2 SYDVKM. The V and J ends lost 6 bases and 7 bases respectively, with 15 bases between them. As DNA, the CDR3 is TGTGCCAGCAGCACCGGCCAAGGCGGTGAAAAACTGTTTTTT. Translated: CASSTGQGGEKLFF.

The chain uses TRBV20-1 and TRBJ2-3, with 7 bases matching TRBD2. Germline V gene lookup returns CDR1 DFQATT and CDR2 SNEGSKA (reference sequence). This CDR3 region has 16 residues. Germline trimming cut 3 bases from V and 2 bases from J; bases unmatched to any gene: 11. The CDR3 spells CSASAPPREDTDTQYF. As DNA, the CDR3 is TGCAGTGCTAGTGCCCCACCCCGGGAGGACACAGATACGCAGTATTTT.

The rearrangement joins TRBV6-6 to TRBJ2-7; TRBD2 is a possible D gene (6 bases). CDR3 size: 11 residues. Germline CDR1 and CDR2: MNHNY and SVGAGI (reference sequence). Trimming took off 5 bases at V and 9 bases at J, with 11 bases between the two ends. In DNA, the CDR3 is TGTGCCAGCAGTACGGGGGTCGGGCAGTACTTC. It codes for CASSTGVGQYF.

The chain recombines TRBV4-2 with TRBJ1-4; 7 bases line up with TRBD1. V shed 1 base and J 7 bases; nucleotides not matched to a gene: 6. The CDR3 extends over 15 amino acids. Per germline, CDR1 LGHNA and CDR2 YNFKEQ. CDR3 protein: CASSQVRQGVEKLFF. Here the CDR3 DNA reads TGTGCCAGCAGCCAAGTCCGGCAGGGGGTTGAAAAACTGTTTTTT.

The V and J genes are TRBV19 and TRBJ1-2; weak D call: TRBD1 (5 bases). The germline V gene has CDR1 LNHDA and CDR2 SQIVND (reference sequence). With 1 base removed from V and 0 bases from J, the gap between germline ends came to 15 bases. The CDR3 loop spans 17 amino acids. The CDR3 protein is CASSIGVGAGTNYGYTF. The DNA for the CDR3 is TGTGCCAGTAGTATAGGTGTTGGTGCAGGGACTAACTATGGCTACACCTTC.

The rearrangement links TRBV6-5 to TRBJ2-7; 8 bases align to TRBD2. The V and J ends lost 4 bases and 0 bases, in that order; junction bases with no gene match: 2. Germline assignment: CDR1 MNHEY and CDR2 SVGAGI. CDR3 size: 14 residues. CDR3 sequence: CASSWGTSSYEQYF. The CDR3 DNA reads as TGTGCCAGCAGTTGGGGGACTAGCTCCTACGAGCAGTACTTC.

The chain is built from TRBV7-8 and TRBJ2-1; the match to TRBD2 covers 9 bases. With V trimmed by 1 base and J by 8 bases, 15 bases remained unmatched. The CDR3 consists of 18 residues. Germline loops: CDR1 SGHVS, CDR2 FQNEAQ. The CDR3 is CASSLGLLVAGGFDEQFF. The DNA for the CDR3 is TGTGCCAGCAGCTTAGGCCTCTTAGTCGCGGGAGGGTTTGATGAGCAGTTCTTC.

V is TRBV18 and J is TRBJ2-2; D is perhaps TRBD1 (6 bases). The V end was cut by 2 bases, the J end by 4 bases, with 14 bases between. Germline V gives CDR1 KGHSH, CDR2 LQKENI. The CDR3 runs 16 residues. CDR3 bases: TGTGCCAGCTCACCATGGGGGCGCATGGGCACCGGGGAGCTGTTTTTT. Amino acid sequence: CASSPWGRMGTGELFF.

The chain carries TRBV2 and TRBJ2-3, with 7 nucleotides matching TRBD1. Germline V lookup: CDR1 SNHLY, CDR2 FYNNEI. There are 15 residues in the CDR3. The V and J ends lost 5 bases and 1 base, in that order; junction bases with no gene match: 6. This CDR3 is CASSTGTVGTDTQYF. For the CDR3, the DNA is TGTGCCAGCAGTACAGGGACAGTCGGCACAGATACGCAGTATTTT.

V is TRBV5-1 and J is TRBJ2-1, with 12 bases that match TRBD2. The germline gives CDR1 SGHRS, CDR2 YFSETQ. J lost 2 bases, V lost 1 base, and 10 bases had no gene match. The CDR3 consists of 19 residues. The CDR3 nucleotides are TGCGCCAGCAGCTTGAGGTTTTTTGCTAGCGGGAGGGCCTACAATGAGCAGTTCTTC. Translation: CASSLRFFASGRAYNEQFF.

Here the CDR3 reads CASSEGLAGDQETQYF. The CDR3 DNA is TGCGCCAGCAGTGAAGGACTAGCGGGAGACCAAGAGACCCAGTACTTC. The chain joins TRBV10-1 to TRBJ2-5; the match to TRBD2 covers 13 bases. Germline V CDR1 and CDR2: WNHNN, SYGVQD (reference sequence). CDR3 length equals 16 residues. V gave up 3 bases and J gave up 0 bases; unmatched junction bases: 1.